The 30 T cell receptor beta chains presented below share a single source sample, sequenced in a study of blood T cell repertoires in COVID-19. Assay: immunoSEQ multiplex PCR; the TCRdb copy retains only in-frame clones and omits some. This sample has over 200,000 clones; about nine tenths occur once, and the top ten carry roughly 4%. Sequenced sample: PBMCs or T cells enriched from blood (not recorded which). These receptors all come from a woman aged 30 to 39 with acute COVID-19.

In its sample, this clone was seen once. The chain joins TRBV5-5 to TRBJ2-1, with 12 bases fitting TRBD2. The CDR3 sequence is 13 residues long. Germline V gene sequence: CDR1 SGHKS, CDR2 YYEKEE (reference sequence). The trim removed 2 bases at V and 15 bases at J, leaving 6 bases unmatched. CDR3 loop: CASSFLAGGLTFF. The CDR3 nucleotides are TGTGCCAGCAGCTTCCTAGCGGGGGGGCTGACGTTCTTC.

The chain links TRBV19 to TRBJ2-6, with 7 bases fitting TRBD1. V shed 5 bases and J 8 bases; nucleotides not matched to a gene: 6. Looked up from germline, CDR1 is LNHDA and CDR2 is SQIVND (reference sequence). The CDR3 is 14 residues long. The CDR3 region has the DNA TGTGCCAGTAGTCCAGGACAGGCTCCCAACGTCCTGACTTTC. Its protein product is CASSPGQAPNVLTF. Filled out from reference TRBV19 and TRBJ2-6, the complete variable domain reads DGGITQSPKYLFRKEGQNVTLSCEQNLNHDAMYWYRQDPGQGLRLIYYSQIVNDFQKGDIAEGYSVSREKKESFPLTVTSAQKNPTAFYLCASSPGQAPNVLTFGAGSRLTVL.

The chain recombines TRBV28 with TRBJ2-3; D gene ambiguous. This CDR3 has 14 residues. The germline V gene encodes CDR1 MDHEN and CDR2 SYDVKM. Trimming stripped 1 base from V and 0 bases from J, with 5 bases between. The CDR3: CASSLSGSTDTQYF. The CDR3 DNA follows: TGTGCCAGCAGTTTATCCGGTAGCACAGATACGCAGTATTTT.

The chain employs TRBV7-3 and TRBJ2-3; 7 bases match TRBD2. Germline CDR1 is SGHTA and CDR2 is FQGTGA. This CDR3 has 14 amino acids. With 5 bases clipped from V and 0 bases from J, the junction kept 2 bases outside the gene matches. This CDR3 reads CASSPGGSTDTQYF. CDR3 nucleotide sequence: TGTGCCAGCAGCCCCGGGGGGAGCACAGATACGCAGTATTTT.

This chain links TRBV18 with TRBJ1-2; possibly TRBD1 for D (5 bases). CDR1 and CDR2 from the germline V gene are KGHSH and LQKENI. There are 16 residues in the CDR3. The V end was cut by 2 bases, the J end by 2 bases, with 15 bases between. CDR3 sequence: CASSPAPGGANYGYTF. The DNA of the CDR3 is TGTGCCAGCTCACCAGCCCCGGGAGGGGCGAACTATGGCTACACCTTC.

This chain connects TRBV2 to TRBJ2-7; TRBD1 is a possible D gene (6 bases). CDR3 length equals 14 residues. V lost 1 base to trimming and J lost 0 bases, with 7 bases between them. CDR1 and CDR2 (germline): SNHLY, FYNNEI. The CDR3 DNA is TGTGCCAGCAGTGAAGGGACAGACTCCTACGAGCAGTACTTC. The encoded protein is CASSEGTDSYEQYF. Variable domain in full (rest from reference TRBV2 and TRBJ2-7): EPEVTQTPSHQVTQMGQEVILRCVPISNHLYFYWYRQILGQKVEFLVSFYNNEISEKSEIFDDQFSVERPDGSNFTLKIRSTKLEDSAMYFCASSEGTDSYEQYFGPGTRLTVT.

As to this clone: Other DNA sequences from this sample encode an identical CDR3 as well. V usage is TRBV14 and J usage is TRBJ1-1; possible D gene TRBD1, 5 bases. CDR3 length equals 13 residues. Trimming pared 2 bases from V and 4 bases from J, leaving 8 bases between. CDR1 and CDR2 (germline): SGHDN, FVKESK. The CDR3 nucleotides are TGTGCCAGCAGCCAACAGGGCACCACTGAAGCTTTCTTT. Residues: CASSQQGTTEAFF. The full variable domain, completed using reference TRBV14 and TRBJ1-1, is EAGVTQFPSHSVIEKGQTVTLRCDPISGHDNLYWYRRVMGKEIKFLLHFVKESKQDESGMPNNRFLAERTGGTYSTLKVQPAELEDSGVYFCASSQQGTTEAFFGQGTRLTVV.

This sequence joins TRBV5-1 and TRBJ2-3; 8 nucleotides align to TRBD2. The J segment lost 5 bases and the V segment lost 3 bases, leaving 8 bases of the junction unmatched. Germline loops: CDR1 SGHRS, CDR2 YFSETQ. The CDR3 loop spans 15 amino acids. The CDR3 sequence: CASSSTPRGGDTQYF. DNA for the CDR3: TGCGCCAGCAGCTCGACCCCTCGGGGGGGAGATACGCAGTATTTT.

The chain is built from TRBV12-3 or TRBV12-4 and TRBJ1-2; D call uncertain. V was pared by 2 bases and J by 6 bases, with 10 bases between. The CDR3 is 13 amino acids. CDR3 amino acids: CASSLFQRDGYTF. Written as DNA, the CDR3 is TGTGCCAGCAGTTTATTCCAGAGGGATGGCTACACCTTC.

The V gene is TRBV12-3 or TRBV12-4, the J gene TRBJ2-7, with D possibly matching TRBD1 (5 bases). The CDR3 has 13 residues. Trimming left V 3 bases short and J 5 bases short, with 11 bases between. As DNA, the CDR3 is TGTGCCAGCAGTTTTGGGCAGGGTAACGAGCAGTACTTC. The encoded protein is CASSFGQGNEQYF.

This chain's CDR3 is CASRRAEYMNTEAFF. The CDR3 DNA is TGCGCCAGCCGGCGGGCAGAATACATGAACACTGAAGCTTTCTTT. The genes are TRBV10-2 and TRBJ1-1; D uncertain. V lost 8 bases to trimming and J lost 0 bases, with 16 bases between them. Germline values: CDR1 WSHSY, CDR2 SAAADI. The CDR3 extends over 15 amino acids.

The chain is built from TRBV6-5 and TRBJ2-3, with D possibly being TRBD1 (6 bases). CDR3 length equals 13 residues. Trimming took 7 bases from V and 3 from J, leaving 11 bases between them. Looked up from germline, CDR1 is MNHEY and CDR2 is SVGAGI. CDR3 sequence (DNA): TGTGCCAGCAATTTTCAGGGGACAGATACGCAGTATTTT. This encodes CASNFQGTDTQYF.

The chain carries TRBV2 and TRBJ2-7; TRBD1 aligns across 8 bases. This CDR3 comprises 16 residues. The germline V gene encodes CDR1 SNHLY and CDR2 FYNNEI. Trimming took 8 bases from V and 1 from J; bases not matched to a gene: 13. As DNA, the CDR3 is TGTGCCAGCGGCGACTTCCGACAGGGGTTGTCCTACGAGCAGTACTTC. Translated: CASGDFRQGLSYEQYF.

The J gene is TRBJ1-6, the V gene TRBV30; D is perhaps TRBD1 (6 bases). The V gene's germline CDR1 is GTSNPN and CDR2 SVGIG (reference sequence). This CDR3 region has 16 residues. Deletions cut 0 bases from V and 5 bases from J, with 14 bases between. This chain's CDR3 is CAWSVWTVRDNSPLHF. CDR3 DNA sequence: TGTGCCTGGAGTGTTTGGACAGTCCGAGATAATTCACCCCTCCACTTT. Full variable domain (missing parts from reference TRBV30 and TRBJ1-6): SQTIHQWPATLVQPVGSPLSLECTVEGTSNPNLYWYRQAAGRGLQLLFYSVGIGQISSEVPQNLSASRPQDRQFILSSKKLLLSDSGFYLCAWSVWTVRDNSPLHFGNGTRLTVT.

The genes are TRBV4-2 and TRBJ2-5, with D perhaps TRBD2 (6 bases). This CDR3 has 16 amino acids. From germline, CDR1 is LGHNA and CDR2 YNFKEQ. Trimming cost V 1 base and J 1 base, with 13 bases left between them. The CDR3 DNA sequence: TGTGCCAGCAGCCAAGTAGGTGGGGGGTTCCAAGAGACCCAGTACTTC. Translated: CASSQVGGGFQETQYF.

The CDR3 coding sequence is TGCAGCGTTGAAGAGCCGCGCTACGAGCAGTACTTC. Protein sequence: CSVEEPRYEQYF. V gene TRBV29-1 combines with J gene TRBJ2-7; D uncertain. Looked up from germline, CDR1 is SQVTM and CDR2 is ANQGSEA. V lost 0 bases to trimming and J lost 3 bases, with 6 bases between them. There are 12 residues in the CDR3.

The chain couples TRBV24-1 to TRBJ1-5, with a tentative D call TRBD1 (6 bases). Per germline, CDR1 KGHDR and CDR2 SFDVKD. The CDR3 consists of 15 residues. The V end was cut by 1 base, the J end by 3 bases, with 9 bases between. The CDR3 loop is CATSDLGGANQPQHF. In DNA, the CDR3 is TGTGCCACCAGTGATTTAGGGGGGGCCAATCAGCCCCAGCATTTT.

This clone appeared once. This same CDR3 is encoded by further DNA sequences in the sample. V gene TRBV7-2 combines with J gene TRBJ1-4; 7 nucleotides agree with TRBD1. Germline V lookup: CDR1 SGHTA, CDR2 FQGNSA. The CDR3 is 13 amino acids. The V and J ends lost 5 bases and 7 bases, in that order; junction bases with no gene match: 4. The CDR3 loop is CASSRTGGEKLFF. CDR3 DNA: TGTGCCAGCAGCCGGACAGGCGGTGAAAAACTGTTTTTT.

J is TRBJ2-5 and V is TRBV19, with a weak D call TRBD1 (6 bases). CDR1 is LNHDA, CDR2 SQIVND, per germline (reference sequence). The CDR3 extends over 15 amino acids. Trimming left V 4 bases short and J 0 bases short, with 12 bases between. The DNA for the CDR3 is TGTGCCAGTAGTAGGGACAAGCCGTACCAAGAGACCCAGTACTTC. Amino acid sequence: CASSRDKPYQETQYF.

The rearrangement joins TRBV5-1 to TRBJ2-1; unclear D gene. Looked up from germline, CDR1 is SGHRS and CDR2 is YFSETQ. The CDR3 sequence is 12 residues long. Trimming took 2 bases from V and 6 from J, leaving 6 bases between them. The CDR3 nucleotides are TGCGCCAGCAGCTTCGCGGCCAATGAGCAGTTCTTC. Amino acids: CASSFAANEQFF.

The rearrangement joins TRBV27 to TRBJ1-2; no firm D call. Germline values: CDR1 MNHEY, CDR2 SMNVEV (reference sequence). Trimming took off 1 base at V and 8 bases at J, with 14 bases between the two ends. This CDR3 is 14 amino acids long. CDR3 sequence: CASSLYGGGKGYTF. The CDR3 DNA reads as TGTGCCAGCAGTTTATATGGCGGAGGGAAGGGCTACACCTTC.

V gene TRBV5-1 combines with J gene TRBJ2-1, with 9 bases identical to TRBD2. This CDR3 is built from 14 residues. Unmatched junction bases numbered 1, after V lost 2 bases and J lost 4 bases. Germline assignment: CDR1 SGHRS and CDR2 YFSETQ. The CDR3 reads CASSFLAGYNEQFF. CDR3 coding DNA: TGCGCCAGCAGCTTCCTAGCGGGGTACAATGAGCAGTTCTTC.

This chain connects TRBV5-4 to TRBJ1-2; 7 bases align to TRBD1. V shed 2 bases, J shed 2 bases, and the junction held 6 bases outside the gene matches. Looked up from germline, CDR1 is SGHNT and CDR2 is YYREEE (reference sequence). The CDR3 length is 15 residues. CDR3 DNA sequence: TGTGCCAGCAGCTTCTTCGACAGGGTGAACTATGGCTACACCTTC. Translation: CASSFFDRVNYGYTF. The complete variable domain, with remaining parts taken from reference TRBV5-4 and TRBJ1-2, reads ETGVTQSPTHLIKTRGQQVTLRCSSQSGHNTVSWYQQALGQGPQFIFQYYREEENGRGNFPPRFSGLQFPNYSSELNVNALELDDSALYLCASSFFDRVNYGYTFGSGTRLTVV.

Notes on this clone: At the DNA level, this CDR3 is encoded by other sequences in the same sample as well. The V and J genes are TRBV12-3 or TRBV12-4 and TRBJ1-1; a possible D gene is TRBD1 (6 bases). CDR3 length equals 13 residues. The V gene lost 3 bases and the J gene lost 3 bases, with 8 bases spanning the gap. The CDR3 protein is CASSLNRDTEAFF. The CDR3 DNA reads as TGTGCCAGCAGTTTGAACAGGGACACTGAAGCTTTCTTT.

This clone was recorded only once. V and J are TRBV5-6 and TRBJ1-2, with D possibly matching TRBD1 (5 bases). V lost 0 bases, J lost 6 bases, and 18 bases lay in between. The germline CDR1 and CDR2 sequences are SGHDT and YYEEEE. The CDR3 runs 16 residues. CDR3 sequence: CASSLGLWRRGNGYTF. CDR3 DNA sequence: TGTGCCAGCAGCTTGGGGCTATGGCGGCGGGGGAATGGCTACACCTTC.

The genes are TRBV19 and TRBJ1-1, with 7 bases fitting TRBD1. Trimming cost V 6 bases and J 5 bases; bases outside gene matches: 9. Germline-derived CDR1 and CDR2 are LNHDA and SQIVND (reference sequence). There are 14 residues in the CDR3. CDR3 in amino acids: CASRTRGRGTEAFF. CDR3 in DNA: TGTGCCAGTAGGACTAGGGGGCGCGGTACTGAAGCTTTCTTT. Full variable domain (remainder filled in from reference TRBV19 and TRBJ1-1): DGGITQSPKYLFRKEGQNVTLSCEQNLNHDAMYWYRQDPGQGLRLIYYSQIVNDFQKGDIAEGYSVSREKKESFPLTVTSAQKNPTAFYLCASRTRGRGTEAFFGQGTRLTVV.

The genes are TRBV3-1 (or the pseudogene TRBV3-2) and TRBJ2-5, with TRBD2 matching over 7 bases. This CDR3 has 14 residues. The trim removed 8 bases at V and 3 bases at J, leaving 9 bases unmatched. Per germline, CDR1 LGHDT and CDR2 YNNKEL (reference sequence). CDR3 nucleotides: TGTGCCAGCGACGCGGGGGTTGGTGAAGAGACCCAGTACTTC. This gives the protein CASDAGVGEETQYF.

The chain uses TRBV18 and TRBJ1-3, with D hard to call. With 2 bases removed from V and 2 bases from J, the gap between germline ends came to 4 bases. The CDR3 loop spans 13 amino acids. Germline CDR1 reads KGHSH; CDR2 reads LQKENI. The CDR3, as DNA: TGTGCCAGCTCACCAACAGCTGGAAACACCATATATTTT. Translation: CASSPTAGNTIYF.

This chain joins TRBV5-4 and TRBJ1-6; 7 nucleotides line up with TRBD1. The CDR3 extends over 17 amino acids. J was trimmed by 4 bases and V by 4 bases; bases with no gene match: 11. Per the germline V gene, CDR1 is SGHNT and CDR2 is YYREEE (reference sequence). In DNA, the CDR3 is TGTGCCAGCAGCCGAGATCCGGGACAGACTTATAATTCACCCCTCCACTTT. This sequence encodes CASSRDPGQTYNSPLHF. The entire variable domain, with the rest obtained from reference TRBV5-4 and TRBJ1-6, is as follows: ETGVTQSPTHLIKTRGQQVTLRCSSQSGHNTVSWYQQALGQGPQFIFQYYREEENGRGNFPPRFSGLQFPNYSSELNVNALELDDSALYLCASSRDPGQTYNSPLHFGNGTRLTVT.

This chain connects TRBV6-2 or TRBV6-3 to TRBJ2-1, with 7 bases fitting TRBD2. Germline CDR1 and CDR2: MNHEY and SVGEGT. V lost 4 bases, J lost 9 bases, and 6 bases stayed unmatched. The CDR3 runs to 13 residues. CDR3 loop: CASSSYWGGEQFF. The CDR3 DNA reads as TGTGCCAGCAGTTCCTACTGGGGGGGTGAGCAGTTCTTC.